Here is one TCR beta chain with its context. The antigen is undetermined. The data were obtained in a study of T cell responses to AZD1222 COVID-19 vaccine. Whole-study results and caveats: Baseline serostatus was positive in only a handful of AZD1222 recipients. With two AZD1222 doses given, Spike-specific TCR breadth and depth both rose.

This CDR3 region has 13 residues. Germline CDR1 is LNHDA and CDR2 is SQIVND (reference sequence). Between the trimmed V and J ends, which lost 5 bases and 0 bases, there was a span of 5 bases. Generated by immunoSEQ multiplex PCR, the TCRdb table keeps only in-frame clones and is missing some. The data show 80,000 or so clones, with about three quarters seen just once and roughly a quarter held by the top ten. The sequencing here drew on peripheral blood, taken 28 days after the second dose of the MenACWY control vaccine. This receptor was obtained from an adult who received the MenACWY meningococcal vaccine as a control. The V gene is TRBV19, the J gene TRBJ1-3; D is ambiguous. CDR3 amino acids: CASSWLSGNTIYF. The CDR3 nucleotides are TGTGCCAGTAGTTGGCTCTCTGGAAACACCATATATTTT.